What follows are 16 T cell receptor beta chains derived from one specimen sequenced in a study of T cell responses to AZD1222 COVID-19 vaccine. Some clones are missing from TCRdb's copy, which holds only in-frame ones; the method was immunoSEQ multiplex PCR. This sample has tens of thousands of clones; 90% to 95% occur once, and the top ten carry approximately 5.6%. Sequenced here: peripheral blood, sampled on day 0 of AZD1222 vaccination. The receptors shown here come from an adult in good health.

CDR3 in amino acids: CASSMGHRLGNEQFF. DNA of the CDR3: TGTGCCAGCAGCATGGGACACCGGCTCGGGAATGAGCAGTTCTTC. This chain links TRBV5-4 with TRBJ2-1; possibly TRBD1 for D (6 bases). The CDR3 runs 15 residues. V lost 4 bases and J lost 7, with 18 bases in between. Germline V gives CDR1 SGHNT, CDR2 YYREEE (reference sequence).

This chain connects TRBV28 to TRBJ2-1; maybe TRBD2 (6 bases). The V end lost 10 bases, the J end lost 5 bases, and 15 bases lay between the germline ends. Per the germline V gene, CDR1 is MDHEN and CDR2 is SYDVKM. The CDR3 spans 13 residues. CDR3 loop: CATVGGVHNEQFF. In DNA, the CDR3 is TGTGCCACCGTGGGGGGAGTCCACAATGAGCAGTTCTTC.

The rearrangement uses TRBV12-3 or TRBV12-4 and TRBJ2-5, with D unclear. The ends were cut back, 2 bases at V and 3 bases at J, with 7 bases in the middle. The CDR3 has 13 residues. The CDR3 DNA reads TGTGCCAGCAGTTTAACCGGAAAAGAGACCCAGTACTTC. Protein: CASSLTGKETQYF.

The CDR3 spells CASSPRSGGSYEQYF. The CDR3 DNA reads as TGTGCCAGCTCACCACGTAGCGGGGGATCCTACGAGCAGTACTTC. The chain recombines TRBV18 with TRBJ2-7, with 9 bases aligning to TRBD2. The V segment lost 1 base and the J segment 1 base; nucleotides outside the gene matches: 2. The CDR3 sequence is 15 residues long. Germline V CDR1 and CDR2: KGHSH, LQKENI.

This chain uses TRBV27 with TRBJ2-5; the match to TRBD2 covers 8 bases. The length of the CDR3 is 18 residues. With 2 bases clipped from V and 4 bases from J, the junction kept 15 bases outside the gene matches. Germline CDR1 reads MNHEY; CDR2 reads SMNVEV (reference sequence). This CDR3 reads CASSLDWREASFPETQYF. DNA of the CDR3: TGTGCCAGCAGTTTAGACTGGCGGGAGGCCTCGTTCCCAGAGACCCAGTACTTC.

The chain employs TRBV3-1 (or the pseudogene TRBV3-2) and TRBJ1-2; 8 nucleotides match TRBD1. CDR3 length equals 13 residues. CDR1 is LGHDT, CDR2 YNNKEL, per germline (reference sequence). V lost 4 bases to trimming and J lost 8 bases; unmatched junction nucleotides: 6. CDR3 region: CASSPGQALGYTF. In DNA form, the CDR3 reads TGTGCCAGCAGCCCGGGACAGGCGTTGGGCTACACCTTC.

The chain is built from TRBV20-1 and TRBJ2-5; D unclear. The V end lost 6 bases, the J end lost 0 bases, and 2 bases lay between the germline ends. From germline, CDR1 is DFQATT and CDR2 SNEGSKA (reference sequence). This CDR3 is built from 10 residues. The CDR3 nucleotides read TGCAGTGCGTACCAAGAGACCCAGTACTTC. Encoded protein: CSAYQETQYF.

The rearrangement links TRBV10-1 to TRBJ2-3; TRBD2 matches 10 bases. Germline lookup yields CDR1 WNHNN and CDR2 SYGVQD (reference sequence). J lost 6 bases, V lost 7 bases, and 4 bases had no gene match. The CDR3 sequence is 13 residues long. The CDR3 DNA reads as TGCGCCAGCACTGCTAGCGGGGGTGATACGCAGTATTTT. Protein product: CASTASGGDTQYF.

The CDR3 reads CASSYSRGNGTYEQYF. The CDR3, as DNA: TGTGCCAGCAGTTACTCGAGGGGGAATGGTACCTACGAGCAGTACTTC. The chain recombines TRBV6-2 or TRBV6-3 with TRBJ2-7; maybe TRBD1 (6 bases). Trimming pared 0 bases from V and 2 bases from J, leaving 14 bases between. Germline V gene lookup returns CDR1 MNHEY and CDR2 SVGEGT. The length of the CDR3 is 16 residues.

The chain carries TRBV28 and TRBJ2-2, with a tentative D call TRBD2 (7 bases). The V end lost 6 bases, the J end lost 7 bases, and 18 bases lay between the germline ends. In germline, CDR1 is MDHEN, CDR2 SYDVKM. The CDR3 runs to 15 residues. The CDR3 nucleotides are TGTGCCAGCAGCCCCGTTGGGGGGGCGAACGGGGAGCTGTTTTTT. This translates into CASSPVGGANGELFF. Combining the CDR3 with reference TRBV28 and TRBJ2-2 gives the whole variable domain DVKVTQSSRYLVKRTGEKVFLECVQDMDHENMFWYRQDPGLGLRLIYFSYDVKMKEKGDIPEGYSVSREKKERFSLILESASTNQTSMYLCASSPVGGANGELFFGEGSRLTVL.

This chain links TRBV10-3 with TRBJ2-2; a weak D match, TRBD2 (6 bases). The CDR3 totals 15 residues. CDR1 ENHRY and CDR2 SYGVKD come from the germline V gene. Trimming took 6 bases from V and 5 from J, leaving 16 bases between them. CDR3 sequence reads: CAIRGRGEETGELFF. CDR3 nucleotides: TGTGCCATCAGAGGAAGAGGGGAGGAAACCGGGGAGCTGTTTTTT.

This chain links TRBV3-1 (or the pseudogene TRBV3-2) with TRBJ2-7; 9 bases line up with TRBD2. This CDR3 has 16 amino acids. V lost 0 bases, J lost 3 bases, and 6 bases stayed unmatched. Looked up from germline, CDR1 is LGHDT and CDR2 is YNNKEL (reference sequence). CDR3 DNA sequence: TGTGCCAGCAGCCAAGAGGCTCTAGCGGGGCACTACGAGCAGTACTTC. Protein: CASSQEALAGHYEQYF.

This chain connects TRBV7-6 to TRBJ1-5, with 8 bases identical to TRBD1. The CDR3 has 15 residues. V lost 1 base, J lost 10 bases, and 9 bases stayed unmatched. Germline lookup yields CDR1 SGHVS and CDR2 FNYEAQ. CDR3 sequence: CASSLDQGAVGPQHF. CDR3 bases: TGTGCCAGCAGCTTAGATCAGGGGGCGGTTGGTCCCCAGCATTTT.

V gene TRBV11-2 combines with J gene TRBJ1-6, with a possible D match to TRBD1 (5 bases). Germline values: CDR1 SGHAT, CDR2 FQNNGV. The V end was cut by 4 bases, the J end by 14 bases, with 12 bases between. This CDR3 is built from 12 residues. The CDR3 sequence is CASSWEGRTLHF. In nucleotides, the CDR3 is TGTGCCAGCAGCTGGGAGGGGCGAACCCTCCACTTT.

V gene TRBV7-2 combines with J gene TRBJ2-3; D is tentatively TRBD1 or TRBD2 (5 bases each). CDR1 and CDR2 from the germline V gene are SGHTA and FQGNSA. This CDR3 has 14 residues. Trimming took off 5 bases at V and 2 bases at J, with 11 bases between the two ends. This CDR3 reads CASSPGLATDTQYF. The CDR3 DNA reads as TGTGCCAGCAGCCCGGGGCTAGCCACAGATACGCAGTATTTT.

The gene calls are TRBV27 and TRBJ2-3; 10 bases match TRBD2. This CDR3 region has 21 residues. CDR1 and CDR2 (germline): MNHEY, SMNVEV (reference sequence). Trimming took 0 bases from V and 4 from J; bases not matched to a gene: 19. The CDR3 loop reads CASSLSSVPSGSTRGADTQYF. The CDR3 DNA follows: TGTGCCAGCAGTTTATCGTCGGTTCCTAGCGGGAGTACTAGGGGCGCAGATACGCAGTATTTT.